These T cell receptor beta chains were read from a single sample in a study of blood T cell repertoires in COVID-19. TCRdb's table, derived via immunoSEQ multiplex PCR, lists solely in-frame clones and lacks some. The data contain roughly 120,000 clones, around nine tenths of them singletons. Material: peripheral blood. The origin of the receptors is a woman aged 50 to 60 with acute or convalescent COVID-19. Each CDR3 is given with its conserved first and last residue.

CDR3	J	V
CASSPGRGHYGYTF	TRBJ1-2	TRBV18
CASCTGTGASEQYF	TRBJ2-7	TRBV6-5
CASSSSGASTDTQYF	TRBJ2-3	TRBV25-1
CASSLVPQALGSPLHF	TRBJ1-6	TRBV5-1
CASSPWAPTSGSKYNEQFF	TRBJ2-1	TRBV4-3
CASSQIGENTEAFF	TRBJ1-1	TRBV6-5
CASSVGPEFTDTQYF	TRBJ2-3	TRBV9
CASSPSGRDTGELFF	TRBJ2-2	TRBV4-1
CAISESWTSDDTQYF	TRBJ2-3	TRBV10-3
CASSFQQGSTDGQYF	TRBJ2-7	TRBV5-1
CASLGGGGYTF	TRBJ1-2	TRBV6-5
CASSSTRSTGELFF	TRBJ2-2	TRBV5-1
CASATGRNTEAFF	TRBJ1-1	TRBV4-1
CASSDDRHQPQHF	TRBJ1-5	TRBV5-6
CASSPQGLAAYEQYF	TRBJ2-7	TRBV18
CATSARPSSYNEQFF	TRBJ2-1	TRBV24-1
CASSPLGGDQPQHF	TRBJ1-5	TRBV6-4
CASSVQLAGGGTGELFF	TRBJ2-2	TRBV10-1
CASKDRTGSYGYTF	TRBJ1-2	TRBV19
CASSLTGIGYGYTF	TRBJ1-2	TRBV6-2/TRBV6-3
CASSQSGGNQPQHF	TRBJ1-5	TRBV23-1
CASSLVGGGEETQYF	TRBJ2-5	TRBV7-2
CASSMSHKNTEAFF	TRBJ1-1	TRBV27
CASSIGTSGPSYEQYF	TRBJ2-7	TRBV5-1